This TCR beta chain was documented in a study of regulatory T cells in long-lasting Graves disease. Study information: Newly diagnosed Graves' patients took antithyroid drugs under 3 months. The study, taken as a whole, reports: Comparison showed that persistent patients shared more public clonotypes (2,741) than new patients (around 1,000). Preferential use of TRBV28, TRBJ1-2 and TRBJ2-5 was seen in persistent disease. Compared with new cases, persistent Graves' patients showed reduced TCR diversity.

V was shortened by 5 bases and J by 2 bases, with 19 bases between the two germline ends. Germline lookup yields CDR1 MNHEY and CDR2 SMNVEV (reference sequence). The CDR3 has 17 amino acids. Time point denoted: newly diagnosed GD, antithyroid drugs for less than 3 months. TCR sequences were obtained from RNA taken from PBMCs. Investigators prepared the TCR beta libraries by applying iRepertoire HTBI primers and Arm-PCR of CDR3 regions. MiXCR was run by TCRdb on the multiplex PCR reads, yielding one entry per CDR3 protein. The data show about 200,000 distinct CDR3 sequences, with around 18% seen just once and approximately 20% held by the top ten. This clonotype was observed at least ten times. The antigen is not known.

This sequence originates from a female donor with Graves disease. The specimen comprised peripheral blood mononuclear cells (PBMCs), sampled at new diagnosis, from a patient treated with antithyroid drugs. J is TRBJ1-5 and V is TRBV27, with a weak D call TRBD1 (6 bases). The CDR3 reads CASSREGELIRNQPQHF. The CDR3 bases are TGTGCCAGCAGTCGGGAGGGGGAGCTAATCCGCAATCAGCCCCAGCATTTT.